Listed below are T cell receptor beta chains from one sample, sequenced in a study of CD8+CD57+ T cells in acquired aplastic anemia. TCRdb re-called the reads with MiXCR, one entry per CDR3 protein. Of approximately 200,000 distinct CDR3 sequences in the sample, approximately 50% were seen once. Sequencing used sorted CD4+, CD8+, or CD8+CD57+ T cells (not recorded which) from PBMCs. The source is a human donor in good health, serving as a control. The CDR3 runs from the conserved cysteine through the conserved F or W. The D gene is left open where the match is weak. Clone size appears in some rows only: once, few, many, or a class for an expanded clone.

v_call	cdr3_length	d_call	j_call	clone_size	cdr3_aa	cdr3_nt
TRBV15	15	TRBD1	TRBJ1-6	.	CATSTGQGSNSPLHF	TGTGCCACCAGCACCGGACAGGGGAGTAATTCACCCCTCCACTTT
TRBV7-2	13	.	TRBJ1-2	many	CASSLGPGDGYTF	TGTGCCAGCAGCTTAGGGCCAGGGGATGGCTACACCTTC
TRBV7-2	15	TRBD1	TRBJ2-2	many	CASSPLTGGVGELFF	TGTGCCAGCAGCCCCCTGACAGGGGGCGTGGGGGAGCTGTTTTTT
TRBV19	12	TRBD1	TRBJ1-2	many	CASSRDREGYTF	TGTGCCAGTAGCAGGGACAGGGAAGGCTACACCTTC
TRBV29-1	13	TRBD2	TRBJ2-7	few	CSADGGGSYEQYF	TGCAGCGCCGATGGGGGGGGGTCCTACGAGCAGTACTTC
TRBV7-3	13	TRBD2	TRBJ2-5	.	CASSPGLDQTQYF	TGTGCCAGCAGCCCGGGACTAGACCAGACCCAGTACTTC
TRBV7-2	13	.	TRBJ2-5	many	CASTPDRQETQYF	TGTGCCAGCACCCCCGACAGGCAAGAGACCCAGTACTTC
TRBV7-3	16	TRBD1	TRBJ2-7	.	CASSWVPGQGHYEQYF	TGTGCCAGCAGCTGGGTTCCGGGACAGGGGCACTACGAGCAGTACTTC
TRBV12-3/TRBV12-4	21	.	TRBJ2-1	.	CASSFGLLATLLQYEYNERFF	TGTGCCAGCAGTTTCGGACTACTAGCCACACTCCTCCAATACGAATACAATGAGCGGTTCTTC
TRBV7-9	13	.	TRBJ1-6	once	CASSPVSNSPLHF	TGTGCCAGCAGCCCCGTCAGTAATTCACCCCTCCACTTT
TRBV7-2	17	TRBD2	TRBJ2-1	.	CASSLETGGASGGPRFF	TGTGCCAGCAGCTTAGAAACAGGAGGGGCTAGCGGGGGCCCCAGGTTCTTC
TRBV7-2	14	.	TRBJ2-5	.	CASTAGSGQETQYF	TGTGCCAGCACCGCCGGTAGCGGACAAGAGACCCAGTACTTC
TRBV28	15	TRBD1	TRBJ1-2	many	CASSSTITGGYGYTF	TGTGCCAGCAGTTCCACCATAACAGGGGGCTATGGCTACACCTTC
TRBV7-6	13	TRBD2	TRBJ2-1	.	CASSFRGGHEQFF	TGTGCCAGCAGCTTCCGCGGGGGGCATGAGCAGTTCTTC
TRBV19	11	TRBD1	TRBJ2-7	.	CATGQGYEQYF	TGTGCCACCGGACAGGGCTACGAGCAGTACTTC
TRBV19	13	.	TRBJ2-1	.	CASSTTDGNEQFF	TGTGCCAGTAGTACCACGGACGGCAATGAGCAGTTCTTC
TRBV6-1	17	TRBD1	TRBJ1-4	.	CASTTGQGGRSNEKLFF	TGTGCCAGCACAACCGGACAGGGGGGTCGATCTAATGAAAAACTGTTTTTT
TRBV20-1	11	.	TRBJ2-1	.	CSPSSYNEQFF	TGCAGTCCGTCTTCCTACAATGAGCAGTTCTTC
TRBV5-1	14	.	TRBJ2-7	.	CASSLVLADYEQYF	TGCGCCAGCAGCTTGGTCCTGGCCGACTACGAGCAGTACTTC
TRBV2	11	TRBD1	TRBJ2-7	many	CASSERDRQYF	TGTGCCAGCAGTGAACGGGACAGGCAGTACTTC
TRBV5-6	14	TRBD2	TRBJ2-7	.	CASSSSGSTYEQYF	TGTGCCAGCAGCTCTAGCGGGAGTACCTACGAGCAGTACTTC
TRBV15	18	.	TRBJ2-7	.	CATSSARKAGSDAYEQYF	TGTGCCACCAGCAGTGCTAGAAAAGCAGGGTCGGACGCCTACGAGCAGTACTTC
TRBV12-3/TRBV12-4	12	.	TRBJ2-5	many	CASSEVLETQYF	TGTGCCAGCAGTGAGGTTTTGGAGACCCAGTACTTC
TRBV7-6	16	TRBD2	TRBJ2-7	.	CASSGKRGGSSYEQYF	TGTGCCAGCAGCGGAAAGCGGGGGGGTAGCTCCTACGAGCAGTACTTC
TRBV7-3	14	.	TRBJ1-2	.	CASSPLDPFYGYTF	TGTGCCAGCAGCCCCCTCGATCCGTTCTATGGCTACACCTTC
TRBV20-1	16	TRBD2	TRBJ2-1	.	CSATSGRGLGYNEQFF	TGCAGTGCAACCAGCGGGAGGGGTTTGGGATACAATGAGCAGTTCTTC